A single sample is the source of the 22 T cell receptor beta chains below, sequenced in a study of shared clonotypes between healthy human individuals. Data came from immunoSEQ multiplex PCR; TCRdb stores just in-frame clones and leaves some out. Among about 2,500,000 clones listed, roughly 92% were seen once. Sequencing was carried out using naive CD4+ T cells sorted from blood. Sample subset: CD45RA+ positively selected. These receptors all come from a man in his late teens or twenties in good health.

Details on this clone: The same CDR3 arises from other DNA sequences in this sample as well. The rearrangement links TRBV19 to TRBJ1-4, with D tentatively TRBD1 (6 bases). V lost 6 bases and J lost 8, with 13 bases in between. Germline V gene sequence: CDR1 LNHDA, CDR2 SQIVND (reference sequence). The CDR3 runs to 13 residues. The CDR3 sequence is CASSAQGSEKLFF. The CDR3 DNA follows: TGTGCCAGTAGCGCCCAGGGGTCCGAAAAACTGTTTTTT. Full variable domain (rest looked up from reference TRBV19 and TRBJ1-4): DGGITQSPKYLFRKEGQNVTLSCEQNLNHDAMYWYRQDPGQGLRLIYYSQIVNDFQKGDIAEGYSVSREKKESFPLTVTSAQKNPTAFYLCASSAQGSEKLFFGSGTQLSVL.

On this clone: This sample includes further DNA sequences coding for the same CDR3. The rearrangement joins TRBV28 to TRBJ2-7, with unresolved D. This CDR3 has 12 amino acids. V lost 2 bases and J 0 bases, leaving 2 bases between the germline ends. Germline-derived CDR1 and CDR2 are MDHEN and SYDVKM. The DNA of the CDR3 is TGTGCCAGCAGTTTAGCCTCCTACGAGCAGTACTTC. Protein sequence: CASSLASYEQYF.

The chain uses TRBV15 and TRBJ1-1, with TRBD1 matching 8 bases. The CDR3 is 19 residues long. The V gene's germline CDR1 is LNHNV and CDR2 YYDKDF (reference sequence). J lost 4 bases, V lost 7 bases, and 23 bases had no gene match. In nucleotides, the CDR3 is TGTGCCACCACCCAATTGAGAACCCGGCAGGGGGCTAGGAGCACTGAAGCTTTCTTT. As protein: CATTQLRTRQGARSTEAFF.

The chain recombines TRBV23-1 with TRBJ2-3, with 8 bases identical to TRBD1. TRBV23-1 is treated as an ORF (open reading frame) with a function not yet certain. V lost 3 bases and J lost 5; bases outside the gene matches: 7. The CDR3 runs 15 residues. The CDR3 loop is CASSQSWTGLDTQYF. The DNA of the CDR3 is TGCGCCAGCAGTCAGTCATGGACAGGGTTAGATACGCAGTATTTT.

The V call is TRBV28, the J call TRBJ1-4; no reliable D call. The CDR3 contains 15 residues. The ends were cut back, 5 bases at V and 8 bases at J, with 18 bases in the middle. Germline V gene lookup returns CDR1 MDHEN and CDR2 SYDVKM. CDR3 in amino acids: CASSREDWRSEKLFF. In DNA, the CDR3 is TGTGCCAGCAGTCGCGAGGACTGGAGGTCGGAAAAACTGTTTTTT.

The rearrangement uses TRBV7-2 and TRBJ1-6; 7 nucleotides match TRBD1. Germline V CDR1 and CDR2: SGHTA, FQGNSA. The J segment lost 11 bases and the V segment lost 5 bases, leaving 6 bases of the junction unmatched. CDR3 length equals 13 residues. DNA for the CDR3: TGTGCCAGCAGCATGGACAGGATAACACCCCTCCACTTT. Translating it yields CASSMDRITPLHF.

The genes are TRBV27 and TRBJ1-5; 9 bases align to TRBD1. J lost 0 bases, V lost 6 bases, and 6 bases had no gene match. CDR1 and CDR2 (germline): MNHEY, SMNVEV (reference sequence). The CDR3 totals 16 residues. CDR3 sequence reads: CASRPMGQGSNQPQHF. For the CDR3, the DNA is TGTGCCAGCAGACCTATGGGACAGGGTAGCAATCAGCCCCAGCATTTT.

This chain connects TRBV11-1 to TRBJ2-1; tentative D call: TRBD2 (5 bases). V was pared by 1 base and J by 0 bases, with 7 bases between. Germline V gene data show CDR1 as SGHAT and CDR2 as FQDESV (reference sequence). The CDR3 is made up of 15 amino acids. CDR3 sequence (DNA): TGTGCCAGCAGCTTAGAGAGCGGCTCCTACAATGAGCAGTTCTTC. It yields the protein CASSLESGSYNEQFF.

This clone was seen only once. This CDR3 is CASSSLTGFNYEQYF. CDR3 DNA sequence: TGTGCCAGCAGTTCCCTGACAGGGTTCAACTACGAGCAGTACTTC. This chain uses TRBV6-5 with TRBJ2-7; 7 nucleotides match TRBD1. The V and J ends lost 4 bases and 3 bases, in that order; junction bases with no gene match: 9. The CDR3 is 15 amino acids. CDR1 and CDR2 from the germline V gene are MNHEY and SVGAGI.

The genes are TRBV2 and TRBJ1-5, with 7 bases that match TRBD1. V lost 6 bases to trimming and J lost 6 bases; unmatched junction nucleotides: 5. The CDR3 is 13 amino acids. Germline CDR1 reads SNHLY; CDR2 reads FYNNEI. CDR3 amino acids: CASRATGFQPQHF. In DNA, the CDR3 is TGTGCCAGCAGGGCGACAGGGTTTCAGCCCCAGCATTTT.

This chain joins TRBV30 and TRBJ1-3; D is unclear. Trimming took 0 bases from V and 4 from J, leaving 16 bases between them. This CDR3 region has 16 residues. CDR1 is GTSNPN, CDR2 SVGIG, per germline (reference sequence). The CDR3 loop is CAWSVGGRLGGNTIYF. CDR3 in DNA: TGTGCCTGGAGTGTGGGAGGGCGGCTAGGCGGAAACACCATATATTTT.

This clone occurred a few times. The V gene is TRBV10-3, the J gene TRBJ1-5; D may be TRBD1 (5 bases). Germline lookup yields CDR1 ENHRY and CDR2 SYGVKD. There are 15 residues in the CDR3. Trimming removed 5 bases at V and 1 base at J, with 12 bases between. Here the CDR3 reads CAISPQGGSNQPQHF. In nucleotides, the CDR3 is TGTGCCATCAGTCCCCAGGGTGGGAGCAATCAGCCCCAGCATTTT.

The chain employs TRBV11-3 and TRBJ2-7; 9 nucleotides agree with TRBD1. The CDR3 is 14 residues long. Germline V gene sequence: CDR1 SGHNT, CDR2 YENEEA. The V gene end was trimmed by 2 bases and the J gene end by 3 bases; junction bases not matched to a gene: 2. This CDR3 reads CASSLRQGDYEQYF. The CDR3 nucleotides are TGTGCCAGCAGCTTAAGACAGGGGGACTACGAGCAGTACTTC.

With regard to this clone: Other DNA variants within this sample encode the same CDR3. The gene calls are TRBV20-1 and TRBJ2-5; no reliable D call. The CDR3 runs to 11 residues. V was pared by 1 base and J by 5 bases, with 5 bases between. Germline V CDR1 and CDR2: DFQATT, SNEGSKA (reference sequence). CDR3 nucleotides: TGCAGTGCTAGAGTCGGTGAGACCCAGTACTTC. It specifies CSARVGETQYF.

Regarding this clone: Since the CDR3 does not end with the conserved phenylalanine or tryptophan, this likely comes from a read error. Because the CDR3's place on the DNA is in doubt, the DNA is left out and the CDR3 is given as listed by TCRdb. This chain connects TRBV28 to TRBJ2-7; TRBD1, as called in the table, went unchecked against the DNA. CDR1 is MDHEN, CDR2 SYDVKM, per germline. The CDR3 spans 13 amino acids, including both terminal residues. The CDR3 here is CASSLLGDRGLAI.

This clone was detected only once. This chain uses TRBV6-6 with TRBJ1-1, with 10 bases that match TRBD1. The CDR3 runs 14 residues. J lost 7 bases, V lost 5 bases, and 7 bases had no gene match. Germline V CDR1 and CDR2: MNHNY, SVGAGI (reference sequence). CDR3 protein: CASSKRTGGNEAFF. CDR3 bases: TGTGCCAGCAGTAAGCGGACAGGGGGTAATGAAGCTTTCTTT.

The chain links TRBV10-3 to TRBJ2-3; D is uncertain. CDR3 length: 11 amino acids. Germline values: CDR1 ENHRY, CDR2 SYGVKD. With 10 bases removed from V and 4 bases from J, the gap between germline ends came to 9 bases. CDR3 region: CATKGPDTQYF. The CDR3 nucleotides are TGTGCCACCAAAGGCCCAGATACGCAGTATTTT.

This chain uses TRBV15 with TRBJ2-1; unclear D gene. Deletions cut 5 bases from V and 5 bases from J, with 10 bases between. Germline V gene lookup returns CDR1 LNHNV and CDR2 YYDKDF (reference sequence). There are 13 residues in the CDR3. The CDR3 reads CATSARRDNEQFF. The DNA of the CDR3 is TGTGCCACCAGCGCCCGACGGGACAATGAGCAGTTCTTC.

The CDR3 is CASSQSQTSGSSEQYF. CDR3 DNA sequence: TGTGCCAGCAGCCAATCGCAGACTAGCGGGAGCTCCGAGCAGTACTTC. This chain joins TRBV16 and TRBJ2-7; 12 nucleotides align to TRBD2. J was trimmed by 6 bases and V by 0 bases; bases with no gene match: 6. The CDR3 totals 16 residues. Germline V lookup: CDR1 KGHSY, CDR2 FQNENV.

CDR3 residues: CASSRGQSYNEQFF. In nucleotides, the CDR3 is TGTGCCAGCAGCCGGGGACAGAGTTACAATGAGCAGTTCTTC. The chain links TRBV7-9 to TRBJ2-1; TRBD1 matches 7 bases. V lost 5 bases, J lost 4 bases, and 5 bases stayed unmatched. Germline-derived CDR1 and CDR2 are SEHNR and FQNEAQ (reference sequence). The CDR3 length is 14 residues.

V gene TRBV6-1 combines with J gene TRBJ1-3, with D maybe TRBD1 (6 bases). The germline V gene encodes CDR1 MNHNS and CDR2 SASEGT. This CDR3 comprises 15 residues. Between the trimmed V and J ends, which lost 8 bases and 4 bases, there was a span of 18 bases. The chain's CDR3 is CASLLDRIPGNTIYF. The CDR3 DNA reads TGTGCCAGCCTTCTGGACAGAATTCCCGGAAACACCATATATTTT.

Of note for this clone: The same CDR3 can be traced to other DNA sequences in this sample. The chain recombines TRBV4-1 with TRBJ1-4; 9 bases align to TRBD1. Germline CDR1 reads MGHRA; CDR2 reads YSYEKL. J lost 2 bases, V lost 0 bases, and 1 base had no gene match. CDR3 length: 16 amino acids. As DNA, the CDR3 is TGCGCCAGCAGCCAAGATGGGACAGGGACTAATGAAAAACTGTTTTTT. Translated: CASSQDGTGTNEKLFF.